Listed below are T cell receptor beta chains from one sample, sequenced in a study of blood T cells in healthy people across ages. TCRdb re-called the 5' RACE reads with MiXCR, one entry per CDR3 protein. In the table there are 800,000 to 950,000 distinct CDR3 sequences, almost 30% of which are singletons. These data were likewise used in another study, on T cells of mothers and their children.

The specimen sequenced was blood. Receptors originate from a woman aged 40-49 years in good health. Each CDR3 is given with its conserved first and last residue. D genes are given only for firm matches. Clone size, where shown, is once, few, many, or a class for clones that have expanded.

V gene,D gene,clone size,J gene,CDR3 DNA,CDR3 protein
TRBV7-2,NA,NA,TRBJ2-5,TGTGCCAGCAGCTTAGGAATGGGAAAAGAGACCCAGTACTTC,CASSLGMGKETQYF
TRBV5-6,NA,few,TRBJ1-5,TGTGCCAGCAGCTTGTGGGGCGCGAGCGGCAATCAGCCCCAGCATTTT,CASSLWGASGNQPQHF
TRBV18,NA,NA,TRBJ1-1,TGTGCCAGCTCAGGCGGCGGGACTATGAACACTGAAGCTTTCTTT,CASSGGGTMNTEAFF
TRBV12-3/TRBV12-4,TRBD2,many,TRBJ2-1,TGTGCCAGCAGTTTAGAGGCTAGCGGGGGGTACAATGAGCAGTTCTTC,CASSLEASGGYNEQFF
TRBV9,TRBD1,NA,TRBJ2-1,TGTGCCAGCAGCGCGGGACAGGGGCAGAGCGATGAGCAGTTCTTC,CASSAGQGQSDEQFF
TRBV4-1,NA,many,TRBJ1-2,TGCGCCAGCAGCCCCCAATCTAACTATGGCTACACCTTC,CASSPQSNYGYTF
TRBV7-9,NA,NA,TRBJ2-1,TGTGCCAGCAGCTTAGCCTCTTTGGCGTCCTCCAATGAGCAGTTCTTC,CASSLASLASSNEQFF
TRBV5-6,TRBD1,once,TRBJ2-2,TGTGCCAGCAGGGAGACCGGGACAGGGGGCACCGGGGAGCGGTTTTTT,CASRETGTGGTGERFF
TRBV28,NA,NA,TRBJ2-7,TGTGCCAGCACCCAGGTGGGGAGAGGATCTAGCGCCTACGAGCAGTACTTC,CASTQVGRGSSAYEQYF
TRBV29-1,NA,NA,TRBJ1-1,TGCAGCGTTGATTTTAGCGGCCCTGAAGCTTTCTTT,CSVDFSGPEAFF
TRBV5-5,NA,few,TRBJ2-1,TGTGCCAACAGCTTGGTGCGCGGGGGCGGCAGCTCCTACAATGAGCAGTTCTTC,CANSLVRGGGSSYNEQFF
TRBV7-2,TRBD2,NA,TRBJ2-1,TGTGCCAGCAGCCCCCGGTTAGCGGGGGGTCTCTACAATGAGCAGTTCTTC,CASSPRLAGGLYNEQFF
TRBV2,NA,NA,TRBJ1-3,TGTGCCAGCAGTGAAAAGTTAGGACCCTCTGGAAACACCATATATTTT,CASSEKLGPSGNTIYF